A selection of T cell receptor beta chains follows, all from one sample in a study of blood T cell repertoires in COVID-19. Clones were read by immunoSEQ multiplex PCR, and TCRdb kept only the in-frame ones, dropping some. The data show about 160,000 clones, less than 85% seen once. Specimen: PBMCs or T cells enriched from blood (not recorded which). Receptors were obtained from a man in his sixties who had recovered from COVID-19. The CDR3 runs from the conserved cysteine through the conserved F or W. D genes are given only for firm matches. Clone size is shown for a subset of rows, as once, few, many or a class of expanded clone.

v_gene: TRBV7-2
j_gene: TRBJ2-1
abundance: NA
d_gene: NA
CDR3aa: CASSLVGTPNSYNEQFF
CDR3nt: TGTGCCAGCAGCTTAGTCGGGACTCCTAACTCCTACAATGAGCAGTTCTTC

v_gene: TRBV5-1
j_gene: TRBJ1-6
abundance: NA
d_gene: NA
CDR3aa: CASTLSPGLNNSPLHF
CDR3nt: TGCGCCAGCACCCTATCCCCGGGACTGAATAATTCACCCCTCCACTTT

v_gene: TRBV7-3
j_gene: TRBJ2-1
abundance: NA
d_gene: NA
CDR3aa: CASRERSSYNEQFF
CDR3nt: TGTGCCAGCAGGGAGCGGAGCTCCTACAATGAGCAGTTCTTC

v_gene: TRBV9
j_gene: TRBJ2-1
abundance: NA
d_gene: TRBD2
CDR3aa: CASSSRTSGGAHGEQFF
CDR3nt: TGTGCCAGCAGCTCCCGCACTAGCGGGGGGGCCCATGGGGAGCAGTTCTTC

v_gene: TRBV5-1
j_gene: TRBJ2-2
abundance: NA
d_gene: TRBD2
CDR3aa: CASSLGLAGISGELFF
CDR3nt: TGCGCCAGCAGCTTGGGACTAGCGGGAATTTCCGGGGAGCTGTTTTTT

v_gene: TRBV7-2
j_gene: TRBJ2-3
abundance: NA
d_gene: NA
CDR3aa: CASSSPGWTDTQYF
CDR3nt: TGTGCCAGCAGCTCACCGGGGTGGACAGATACGCAGTATTTT

v_gene: TRBV19
j_gene: TRBJ2-2
abundance: NA
d_gene: TRBD2
CDR3aa: CASSIAGREGSGELFF
CDR3nt: TGTGCCAGTAGTATAGCTGGCAGGGAGGGGTCCGGGGAGCTGTTTTTT

v_gene: TRBV7-2
j_gene: TRBJ1-6
abundance: NA
d_gene: TRBD1
CDR3aa: CASSPTGTGPTANSPLHF
CDR3nt: TGTGCCAGCAGCCCCACCGGGACAGGCCCGACGGCTAATTCACCCCTCCACTTT

v_gene: TRBV30
j_gene: TRBJ2-1
abundance: NA
d_gene: NA
CDR3aa: CALGGAVEQFF
CDR3nt: TGTGCGCTGGGGGGGGCGGTTGAGCAGTTCTTC

v_gene: TRBV27
j_gene: TRBJ2-7
abundance: many
d_gene: NA
CDR3aa: CASSSATGQPPKEQYF
CDR3nt: TGTGCCAGCAGTTCAGCGACAGGCCAACCGCCTAAGGAGCAGTACTTC

v_gene: TRBV4-1
j_gene: TRBJ1-5
abundance: NA
d_gene: NA
CDR3aa: CASSPTHQGMGNQPQHF
CDR3nt: TGCGCCAGCAGCCCAACTCACCAGGGTATGGGCAATCAGCCCCAGCATTTT

v_gene: TRBV3-1/TRBV3-2
j_gene: TRBJ2-7
abundance: NA
d_gene: TRBD1
CDR3aa: CASSQFEGAKGRYEQYF
CDR3nt: TGTGCCAGCAGCCAATTTGAGGGGGCAAAGGGTCGCTACGAGCAGTACTTC

v_gene: TRBV7-6
j_gene: TRBJ2-3
abundance: NA
d_gene: TRBD2
CDR3aa: CASSLASGGREDTQYF
CDR3nt: TGTGCCAGCAGCTTAGCTAGCGGGGGACGGGAAGATACGCAGTATTTT

v_gene: TRBV12-3/TRBV12-4
j_gene: TRBJ1-6
abundance: NA
d_gene: TRBD1
CDR3aa: CASTQGAGSPLHF
CDR3nt: TGTGCCAGCACTCAGGGGGCTGGTTCACCCCTCCACTTT

v_gene: TRBV10-3
j_gene: TRBJ1-4
abundance: NA
d_gene: TRBD1
CDR3aa: CAIRDRNNEKLFF
CDR3nt: TGTGCCATTCGGGACAGGAACAATGAAAAACTGTTTTTT

v_gene: TRBV7-9
j_gene: TRBJ2-4
abundance: NA
d_gene: NA
CDR3aa: CASSLAVPGMLGWQNIQYF
CDR3nt: TGTGCCAGCAGCTTAGCTGTTCCAGGGATGTTGGGGTGGCAAAACATTCAGTACTTC

v_gene: TRBV15
j_gene: TRBJ2-5
abundance: NA
d_gene: NA
CDR3aa: CATGMGSQETQYF
CDR3nt: TGTGCCACCGGGATGGGGAGTCAAGAGACCCAGTACTTC

v_gene: TRBV7-3
j_gene: TRBJ2-1
abundance: NA
d_gene: NA
CDR3aa: CASSFGRGSYNEQFF
CDR3nt: TGTGCCAGCAGCTTCGGCAGGGGCTCCTACAATGAGCAGTTCTTC

v_gene: TRBV5-6
j_gene: TRBJ1-6
abundance: once
d_gene: TRBD1
CDR3aa: CASGGQGSSYNSPLHF
CDR3nt: TGTGCCAGCGGGGGACAGGGGAGCTCCTATAATTCACCCCTCCACTTT

v_gene: TRBV11-2
j_gene: TRBJ2-1
abundance: NA
d_gene: NA
CDR3aa: CASSLDRGVEQFF
CDR3nt: TGTGCCAGCAGCTTAGACAGGGGGGTTGAGCAGTTCTTC

v_gene: TRBV7-2
j_gene: TRBJ2-7
abundance: NA
d_gene: TRBD2
CDR3aa: CASSPSGGAAGEQYF
CDR3nt: TGTGCCAGCAGCCCTAGCGGGGGGGCCGCGGGCGAGCAGTACTTC

v_gene: TRBV24-1
j_gene: TRBJ2-1
abundance: NA
d_gene: TRBD2
CDR3aa: CATSDPTSAHNEQFF
CDR3nt: TGTGCCACCAGTGACCCGACTAGCGCCCACAATGAGCAGTTCTTC

v_gene: TRBV5-1
j_gene: TRBJ1-3
abundance: NA
d_gene: NA
CDR3aa: CASSGGYSGNTIYF
CDR3nt: TGCGCCAGCAGCGGAGGTTACTCTGGAAACACCATATATTTT

v_gene: TRBV10-3
j_gene: TRBJ1-2
abundance: NA
d_gene: NA
CDR3aa: CAISELVTAVEVYGYTF
CDR3nt: TGTGCCATCAGTGAACTTGTGACAGCAGTAGAAGTCTATGGCTACACCTTC

v_gene: TRBV6-4
j_gene: TRBJ2-2
abundance: NA
d_gene: TRBD1
CDR3aa: CASRPGGSNTGELFF
CDR3nt: TGTGCCAGCAGGCCAGGGGGCTCGAACACCGGGGAGCTGTTTTTT

v_gene: TRBV7-3
j_gene: TRBJ2-1
abundance: NA
d_gene: NA
CDR3aa: CASREILANSYNEQFF
CDR3nt: TGTGCCAGCAGGGAGATTTTAGCGAATTCCTACAATGAGCAGTTCTTC

v_gene: TRBV19
j_gene: TRBJ1-5
abundance: NA
d_gene: TRBD1
CDR3aa: CASNKDRGGQPQHF
CDR3nt: TGTGCCAGTAACAAGGACAGGGGCGGTCAGCCCCAGCATTTT

v_gene: TRBV6-5
j_gene: TRBJ1-6
abundance: NA
d_gene: TRBD1
CDR3aa: CASSFQGAVDNSPLHF
CDR3nt: TGTGCCAGCAGTTTTCAGGGGGCGGTCGATAATTCACCCCTCCACTTT

v_gene: TRBV5-1
j_gene: TRBJ2-3
abundance: NA
d_gene: NA
CDR3aa: CASSLARTSTDTQYF
CDR3nt: TGCGCCAGCAGCTTGGCCCGAACTAGCACAGATACGCAGTATTTT

v_gene: TRBV21-1
j_gene: TRBJ1-4
abundance: few
d_gene: NA
CDR3aa: CASRVRGGPSREKLFF
CDR3nt: TGTGCCAGCAGGGTGAGGGGGGGCCCTTCACGGGAAAAACTGTTTTTT

v_gene: TRBV10-1
j_gene: TRBJ2-5
abundance: NA
d_gene: TRBD2
CDR3aa: CASREGQRGTYETQYF
CDR3nt: TGCGCCAGCAGAGAGGGCCAGCGGGGAACGTATGAGACCCAGTACTTC

v_gene: TRBV28
j_gene: TRBJ1-1
abundance: once
d_gene: NA
CDR3aa: CASTHFFTEAFF
CDR3nt: TGTGCCAGCACCCACTTTTTCACTGAAGCTTTCTTT

v_gene: TRBV3-1/TRBV3-2
j_gene: TRBJ2-2
abundance: NA
d_gene: TRBD1
CDR3aa: CASSQVTGGSGTGELFF
CDR3nt: TGTGCCAGCAGCCAAGTGACAGGGGGCTCGGGCACCGGGGAGCTGTTTTTT

v_gene: TRBV2
j_gene: TRBJ1-5
abundance: NA
d_gene: TRBD1
CDR3aa: CASRETGINQPQHF
CDR3nt: TGTGCCAGCAGGGAGACAGGGATCAATCAGCCCCAGCATTTT

v_gene: TRBV12-3/TRBV12-4
j_gene: TRBJ1-2
abundance: NA
d_gene: NA
CDR3aa: CASTPSGNYGYTF
CDR3nt: TGTGCCAGCACCCCCTCGGGTAACTATGGCTACACCTTC

v_gene: TRBV2
j_gene: TRBJ2-5
abundance: once
d_gene: TRBD1
CDR3aa: CASTGQQEAQYF
CDR3nt: TGTGCCAGCACGGGACAGCAGGAGGCCCAGTACTTC

v_gene: TRBV14
j_gene: TRBJ1-3
abundance: once
d_gene: NA
CDR3aa: CASSQVGHLSGNTIYF
CDR3nt: TGTGCCAGCAGCCAAGTGGGCCATCTATCTGGAAACACCATATATTTT

v_gene: TRBV28
j_gene: TRBJ1-2
abundance: NA
d_gene: NA
CDR3aa: CASSLYPRGYGYTF
CDR3nt: TGTGCCAGCAGTTTATATCCACGGGGCTATGGCTACACCTTC

v_gene: TRBV5-1
j_gene: TRBJ2-3
abundance: NA
d_gene: TRBD2
CDR3aa: CASSFPQRGGGDTDTQYF
CDR3nt: TGCGCCAGCAGCTTCCCCCAGCGGGGGGGAGGGGACACAGATACGCAGTATTTT

v_gene: TRBV19
j_gene: TRBJ2-1
abundance: once
d_gene: TRBD2
CDR3aa: CASNWLGGYFF
CDR3nt: TGTGCCAGTAATTGGTTGGGAGGGTACTTCTTC

v_gene: TRBV7-3
j_gene: TRBJ2-1
abundance: NA
d_gene: TRBD1
CDR3aa: CASSPGGRVEQFF
CDR3nt: TGTGCCAGCAGCCCAGGGGGCAGAGTTGAGCAGTTCTTC

v_gene: TRBV27
j_gene: TRBJ2-7
abundance: NA
d_gene: NA
CDR3aa: CASSPKRGIVLNEQYF
CDR3nt: TGTGCCAGCAGTCCTAAAAGGGGAATCGTACTCAACGAGCAGTACTTC

v_gene: TRBV30
j_gene: TRBJ1-5
abundance: NA
d_gene: NA
CDR3aa: CAWSSVGAGSSNQPQHF
CDR3nt: TGTGCCTGGAGTTCTGTGGGGGCAGGGAGTAGCAATCAGCCCCAGCATTTT

v_gene: TRBV6-6
j_gene: TRBJ1-2
abundance: NA
d_gene: NA
CDR3aa: CASSYGGSYGYTF
CDR3nt: TGTGCCAGCAGTTACGGGGGGAGCTATGGCTACACCTTC

v_gene: TRBV9
j_gene: TRBJ1-6
abundance: NA
d_gene: NA
CDR3aa: CASSVGDNDNSPLHF
CDR3nt: TGTGCCAGCAGCGTGGGGGACAACGATAATTCACCCCTCCACTTT

v_gene: TRBV7-2
j_gene: TRBJ1-1
abundance: NA
d_gene: TRBD1
CDR3aa: CASRPTGEAFF
CDR3nt: TGTGCCAGCAGACCGACAGGGGAGGCTTTCTTT